The clone carrying this T cell receptor beta chain was observed many times. The antigen remains unidentified. This record belongs to a study of glioma-infiltrating T cells. Overall study findings and caveats: Very few CDR3 sequences were shared between tissue and blood. Above-expected tissue-blood divergence occurred in all gliomas, most in low-grade ones.

TCR alpha and beta CDR3 regions were amplified from RNA using iRepertoire nested multiplex PCR. One-step reverse transcription and amplification started from about 100-400 ng of tissue mRNA or PBMC total RNA. TCRdb re-analysed the multiplex PCR reads in MiXCR, keeping a single row per CDR3 protein. The data show approximately 120,000 distinct CDR3 sequences, less than 30% seen once. The origin of this receptor is a human donor with low-grade glioma or glioblastoma, undergoing nonglioma brain surgery, or in good health (not recorded which). The source material was glioma tissue, nonneoplastic brain tissue, or PBMCs (not recorded which).

CDR3 sequence: CSVGFQGNTEAFF. CDR3 bases: TGCAGCGTTGGGTTTCAGGGGAACACTGAAGCTTTCTTT. This sequence joins TRBV29-1 and TRBJ1-1; D possibly corresponds to TRBD1 (5 bases). The V gene's germline CDR1 is SQVTM and CDR2 ANQGSEA. There are 13 residues in the CDR3. V lost 4 bases, J lost 1 base, and 10 bases lay in between.